The source of this TCR beta chain is a study of blood T cell repertoires in COVID-19. TCRdb's copy holds only in-frame clones and misses some; the assay was immunoSEQ multiplex PCR. The data show approximately 250,000 clones, around 84% seen once. Recruits, aged about 18 to 100 years, lived in about two dozen US areas. The germline gives CDR1 KGHSH, CDR2 LQKENI. The CDR3 loop spans 15 amino acids. V lost 3 bases and J lost 2; bases outside the gene matches: 4. The chain has TRBV18 and TRBJ2-5; 9 bases are a match to TRBD1. Sequences were obtained from PBMCs or T cells enriched from blood (not recorded which). This clonotype originated in a man aged 25 to 40 with acute COVID-19. The CDR3 DNA reads TGTGCCAGCTCACCCTGGGACAGGGAACAAGAGACCCAGTACTTC. It translates to CASSPWDREQETQYF.